The 3 T cell receptor beta chains reported below all come from one sample, sequenced in a study of blood T cell repertoires in COVID-19. Repertoires were generated with immunoSEQ multiplex PCR, while TCRdb's copy carries only in-frame clones and drops some. This repertoire shows about 170,000 clones, roughly four fifths found once; its top ten account for 7.7%. Sequencing was performed on peripheral blood. The receptor source for this set is a man aged 40-50 years who had recovered from COVID-19.

The DNA for the CDR3 is TGTGCCAGCAGGTTAACTTGGAGGGCAGAGACCCAGTACTTC. This translates into CASRLTWRAETQYF. The rearrangement joins TRBV2 to TRBJ2-5, with TRBD2 as a possible D gene (6 bases). Per germline, CDR1 SNHLY and CDR2 FYNNEI. The CDR3 totals 14 residues. V dropped 6 bases and J dropped 4 bases, with 15 bases sitting between them.

This chain uses TRBV5-8 with TRBJ1-4; 7 nucleotides align to TRBD1. Germline-derived CDR1 and CDR2 are SGHTS and YDEGEE. This CDR3 comprises 14 residues. The V gene end was trimmed by 6 bases and the J gene end by 9 bases; junction bases not matched to a gene: 11. For the CDR3, the DNA is TGTGCCAGCACCACCACAGGGGTTCCCCAAAAACTGTTTTTT. It yields the protein CASTTTGVPQKLFF. The complete variable domain, with remaining parts taken from reference TRBV5-8 and TRBJ1-4, reads EAGVTQSPTHLIKTRGQQATLRCSPISGHTSVYWYQQALGLGLQFLLWYDEGEERNRGNFPPRFSGRQFPNYSSELNVNALELEDSALYLCASTTTGVPQKLFFGSGTQLSVL.

This chain connects TRBV5-1 to TRBJ2-7; the D is unclear. V lost 5 bases to trimming and J lost 7 bases, with 10 bases between them. Germline V gives CDR1 SGHRS, CDR2 YFSETQ. The CDR3 is made up of 11 amino acids. Written as DNA, the CDR3 is TGCGCCAGCAGAAAAGACGGGGAGCAGTACTTC. Translation: CASRKDGEQYF.